The 25 T cell receptor beta chains reported below all come from one sample, sequenced in a study of early T cells in non-severe SARS-CoV-2 infection. One entry per CDR3 protein, called by TCRdb with MiXCR from the 5' RACE reads. The sample includes some 52,000 distinct CDR3 sequences, about 8.2% of them seen just once. The sequencing input was whole blood. These receptors were taken from an adult who was a healthcare worker with PCR-confirmed SARS-CoV-2 infection or an uninfected control (not recorded which).

The rearrangement uses TRBV9 and TRBJ2-3; possibly TRBD1 or TRBD2 for D (5 bases each). V lost 0 bases to trimming and J lost 3 bases, with 14 bases between them. This CDR3 is built from 16 residues. The germline gives CDR1 SGDLS, CDR2 YYNGEE. CDR3 nucleotide sequence: TGTGCCAGCAGCGTAGAGTTGGGGGTGACGACAGATACGCAGTATTTT. Translated, it gives CASSVELGVTTDTQYF.

This clonotype was counted ten times or more. The chain joins TRBV7-6 to TRBJ1-1; D ambiguous. Per germline, CDR1 SGHVS and CDR2 FNYEAQ. Trimming left V 1 base short and J 2 bases short, with 8 bases between. The CDR3 is 14 amino acids. CDR3 region: CASSLGAVNTEAFF. The CDR3 nucleotides read TGTGCCAGCAGCTTAGGGGCAGTTAACACTGAAGCTTTCTTT.

This clonotype came up many times. The chain combines TRBV20-1 with TRBJ1-1, with D perhaps matching TRBD1 (6 bases). From germline, CDR1 is DFQATT and CDR2 SNEGSKA (reference sequence). The CDR3 has 14 residues. V was pared by 1 base and J by 4 bases, with 13 bases between. DNA for the CDR3: TGCAGTGCTAGAGTCCCTGGGGGCGGCACTGAAGCTTTCTTT. Its protein product is CSARVPGGGTEAFF.

This clonotype was observed at least ten times. This chain links TRBV6-2 or TRBV6-3 with TRBJ1-5; TRBD1 matches at 7 bases. Germline trimming cut 0 bases from V and 2 bases from J; bases unmatched to any gene: 1. The length of the CDR3 is 15 residues. Germline lookup yields CDR1 MNHEY and CDR2 SVGEGT. This CDR3 reads CASSYSQGGNQPQHF. CDR3 coding DNA: TGTGCCAGCAGTTACTCGCAGGGGGGCAATCAGCCCCAGCATTTT.

At least ten counts were recorded for this clonotype. V is TRBV6-2 or TRBV6-3 and J is TRBJ1-1; maybe TRBD1 (5 bases). Trimming cost V 6 bases and J 7 bases, with 15 bases left between them. Germline CDR1 is MNHEY and CDR2 is SVGEGT. This CDR3 contains 13 residues. DNA for the CDR3: TGTGCCAGCAGGGCCGGGACGGCGGATGAAGCTTTCTTT. Its protein is CASRAGTADEAFF.

This clonotype has at least ten counts. The CDR3 sequence is CASSFTGTGWGMNTEAFF. DNA of the CDR3: TGTGCCAGCAGCTTTACTGGGACAGGCTGGGGGATGAACACTGAAGCTTTCTTT. The chain uses TRBV6-2 or TRBV6-3 and TRBJ1-1, with 8 nucleotides matching TRBD1. The CDR3 extends over 18 amino acids. Germline trimming cut 6 bases from V and 0 bases from J; bases unmatched to any gene: 15. Germline V lookup: CDR1 MNHEY, CDR2 SVGEGT.

The chain links TRBV20-1 to TRBJ2-1; perhaps TRBD2 as D (5 bases). The V end lost 2 bases, the J end lost 5 bases, and 22 bases lay between the germline ends. Germline CDR1 is DFQATT and CDR2 is SNEGSKA (reference sequence). There are 17 residues in the CDR3. This chain's CDR3 is CSARWFRGAHRDNEQFF. In nucleotides, the CDR3 is TGCAGTGCTAGATGGTTCCGGGGAGCTCACAGAGACAATGAGCAGTTCTTC.

There are a few counts of this clonotype. CDR3 bases: TGTGCCAGCAGTTTCGGACAGACCACTGAAGCTTTCTTT. This codes for CASSFGQTTEAFF. The J gene is TRBJ1-1, the V gene TRBV12-3 or TRBV12-4; D is perhaps TRBD1 (6 bases). V lost 3 bases to trimming and J lost 4 bases, with 9 bases between them. This CDR3 has 13 residues.

V and J are TRBV11-2 and TRBJ2-1; perhaps TRBD2 as D (6 bases). Germline V gene lookup returns CDR1 SGHAT and CDR2 FQNNGV. The CDR3 is 14 amino acids. The ends were cut back, 5 bases at V and 6 bases at J, with 14 bases in the middle. CDR3 coding DNA: TGTGCCAGCAGCCCCGTTTCGACTAGCAATGAGCAGTTCTTC. Amino acids: CASSPVSTSNEQFF.

This chain connects TRBV7-3 to TRBJ2-7, with D unresolved. CDR3 size: 13 residues. Germline V gene sequence: CDR1 SGHTA, CDR2 FQGTGA. Trimming shortened V by 9 bases and J by 0 bases, and 12 bases separated the two germline ends. CDR3 coding DNA: TGTGCCAGAGCCTCCACGGGCTCCTACGAGCAGTACTTC. Translating it yields CARASTGSYEQYF.

This clonotype came up a few times. This rearrangement joins TRBV7-3 to TRBJ2-4; 8 bases line up with TRBD1. This CDR3 contains 14 residues. The V segment lost 1 base and the J segment 8 bases; nucleotides outside the gene matches: 4. Germline values: CDR1 SGHTA, CDR2 FQGTGA. CDR3 loop: CASSLIDRGDIQYF. The CDR3 nucleotides read TGTGCCAGCAGCTTAATTGACAGGGGTGACATTCAGTACTTC.

This clonotype has ten or more counts. This is likely a read error, given that the CDR3 carries no conserved phenylalanine or tryptophan at its end. The limits of the CDR3 on the DNA are not certain, so only TCRdb's listed CDR3 is given. The chain uses TRBV7-9 and TRBJ2-1; the table gives TRBD1 as D, unverified against the DNA. Germline loops: CDR1 SEHNR, CDR2 FQNEAQ (reference sequence). The CDR3 is 11 amino acids in total, end residues counted. Here the CDR3 reads CASSSDPWVVL.

The sample holds a few counts of this clonotype. The chain couples TRBV4-3 to TRBJ1-1; D gene ambiguous. Between the trimmed V and J ends, which lost 1 base and 1 base, there was a span of 4 bases. CDR1 is LGHNA and CDR2 is YSLEER in the germline V gene. CDR3 length equals 13 residues. This CDR3 reads CASSQVPNTEAFF. CDR3 nucleotides: TGCGCCAGCAGCCAAGTCCCGAACACTGAAGCTTTCTTT.

CDR3 in amino acids: CATSTRTLDEQFF. The CDR3, as DNA: TGTGCCACCAGCACAAGGACACTCGATGAGCAGTTCTTC. The rearrangement uses TRBV24-1 and TRBJ2-1; TRBD1 might be the D (5 bases). The CDR3 has 13 residues. Trimming cost V 7 bases and J 8 bases, with 14 bases left between them. Germline CDR1 and CDR2: KGHDR and SFDVKD.

This clonotype was recorded many times. V is TRBV5-5 and J is TRBJ2-1, with 8 bases that match TRBD2. The CDR3 sequence is 15 residues long. Unmatched junction bases numbered 6, after V lost 0 bases and J lost 7 bases. CDR1 SGHKS and CDR2 YYEKEE come from the germline V gene (reference sequence). The CDR3: CASSLVLAEVNEQFF. The CDR3 nucleotides are TGTGCCAGCAGCTTGGTACTAGCGGAAGTGAATGAGCAGTTCTTC.

With regard to this clonotype: The junction and the germline gene differ at one end; a read error may be behind it. This sequence joins TRBV6-5 and TRBJ1-4; D is ambiguous. This CDR3 has 15 amino acids. Germline assignment: CDR1 MNHEY and CDR2 SVGAGI. CDR3 sequence reads: CASSNSGGRPEKLFF. In DNA, the CDR3 is TGTGCCAGCAGTAACTCAGGAGGGCGTCCGGAAAAACTGTTTTTT.

This chain joins TRBV21-1 and TRBJ2-3; TRBD2, as called in the table, went unchecked against the DNA. TRBV21-1 constitutes a pseudogene. This CDR3 spans 14 amino acids. Here the CDR3 DNA reads TGTGCCAGCAGCAAAGGCGGGAGCACAGAAACGCAGTATTTT. Amino acids: CASSKGGSTETQYF.

This clonotype was seen at least ten times. V usage is TRBV29-1 and J usage is TRBJ1-1; possible D gene TRBD1, 5 bases. Trimming pared 5 bases from V and 1 base from J, leaving 17 bases between. Per germline, CDR1 SQVTM and CDR2 ANQGSEA. The CDR3 has 15 residues. The CDR3 DNA follows: TGCAGCGTTCGGCCCGCGGGGGGTTGGAACACTGAAGCTTTCTTT. It yields the protein CSVRPAGGWNTEAFF.

The rearrangement joins TRBV7-9 to TRBJ2-7; D ambiguous. CDR3 length: 14 amino acids. Trimming removed 1 base from V and 6 bases from J, with 13 bases in between. CDR1 and CDR2 (germline): SEHNR, FQNEAQ (reference sequence). CDR3: CASSLVSGPGEQYF. As DNA, the CDR3 is TGTGCCAGCAGCTTAGTATCCGGCCCTGGCGAGCAGTACTTC.

This clonotype has only a few counts. The chain is built from TRBV4-1 and TRBJ2-1; the D gene could be TRBD1 or TRBD2 (5 bases each). Germline CDR1 MGHRA, CDR2 YSYEKL. V was shortened by 3 bases and J by 0 bases, with 21 bases between the two germline ends. The CDR3 runs to 19 residues. The CDR3 nucleotides read TGCGCCAGCAGCCAGGACTCAGGGACGGGTCTCCACTCCTACAATGAGCAGTTCTTC. Its translation: CASSQDSGTGLHSYNEQFF.

This clonotype has just a few counts. The chain combines TRBV9 with TRBJ2-3, with 8 nucleotides matching TRBD2. This CDR3 comprises 15 residues. Losses at the gene ends were 2 bases for V and 4 bases for J; bases not matched to a gene: 6. From germline, CDR1 is SGDLS and CDR2 YYNGEE. The CDR3 coding sequence is TGTGCCAGCAGCGTGCGGGGGGCCCGAGCAGATACGCAGTATTTT. It is translated as CASSVRGARADTQYF.

By share, this clonotype counts as medium-sized. The V call is TRBV20-1, the J call TRBJ1-6; D remains unclear. V was clipped by 3 bases and J by 7 bases, with 10 bases between them. This CDR3 is 13 amino acids long. CDR1 and CDR2 from the germline V gene are DFQATT and SNEGSKA (reference sequence). The CDR3 DNA reads as TGCAGTGCTAGGCACAGTCCCAATTCACCCCTCCACTTT. Its protein product is CSARHSPNSPLHF.

This clonotype appeared many times. The V gene is TRBV6-5, the J gene TRBJ2-1, with D perhaps TRBD1 or TRBD2 (5 bases each). CDR1 is MNHEY and CDR2 is SVGAGI in the germline V gene. This CDR3 is 15 amino acids long. V gave up 6 bases and J gave up 2 bases, with 14 bases separating them. DNA for the CDR3: TGTGCCAGCAGGTCCCGAGGGACCCCCTACAATGAGCAGTTCTTC. It encodes CASRSRGTPYNEQFF.

This clonotype has a count of ten or more. The rearrangement joins TRBV21-1 to TRBJ1-6; the table assigns TRBD1, which was not confirmed against the DNA. TRBV21-1 is described as a pseudogene. CDR3 length: 18 residues. CDR3 bases: TGTGCCAGCAGCAAAGTCTGTGGACAGAACTCCTATAATTCACCCCTCCACTTT. This translates into CASSKVCGQNSYNSPLHF.

This clonotype occurred many times. V and J are TRBV7-6 and TRBJ2-7; perhaps TRBD1 as D (7 bases). This CDR3 region has 15 residues. The germline V gene encodes CDR1 SGHVS and CDR2 FNYEAQ. The V end was cut by 5 bases, the J end by 3 bases, with 17 bases between. CDR3 loop: CASSTQAGQLYEQYF. CDR3 DNA sequence: TGTGCCAGCAGCACGCAGGCGGGACAGCTCTACGAGCAGTACTTC. Looking up the rest from reference TRBV7-6 and TRBJ2-7 gives the full variable domain: GAGVSQSPRYKVTKRGQDVALRCDPISGHVSLYWYRQALGQGPEFLTYFNYEAQQDKSGLPNDRFSAERPEGSISTLTIQRTEQRDSAMYRCASSTQAGQLYEQYFGPGTRLTVT.